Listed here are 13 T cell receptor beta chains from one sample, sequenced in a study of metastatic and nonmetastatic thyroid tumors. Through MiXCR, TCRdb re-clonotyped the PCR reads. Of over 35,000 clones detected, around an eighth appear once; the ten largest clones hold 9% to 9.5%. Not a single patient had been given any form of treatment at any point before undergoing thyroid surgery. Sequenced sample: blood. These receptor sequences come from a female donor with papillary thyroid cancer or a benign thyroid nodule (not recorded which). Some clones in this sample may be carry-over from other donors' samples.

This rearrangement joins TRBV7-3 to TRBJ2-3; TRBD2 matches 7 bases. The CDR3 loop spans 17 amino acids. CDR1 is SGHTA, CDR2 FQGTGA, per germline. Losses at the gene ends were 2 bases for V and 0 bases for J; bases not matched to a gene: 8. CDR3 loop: CASSLSSGDVSTDTQYF. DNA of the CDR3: TGTGCCAGCAGCTTATCTAGCGGAGACGTTAGCACAGATACGCAGTATTTT.

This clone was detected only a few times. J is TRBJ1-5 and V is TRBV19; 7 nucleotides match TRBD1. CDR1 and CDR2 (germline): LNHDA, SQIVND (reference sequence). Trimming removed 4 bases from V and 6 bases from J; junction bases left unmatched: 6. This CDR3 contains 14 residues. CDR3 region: CASSNRGFGQPQHF. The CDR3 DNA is TGTGCCAGTAGTAACAGGGGATTTGGTCAGCCCCAGCATTTT.

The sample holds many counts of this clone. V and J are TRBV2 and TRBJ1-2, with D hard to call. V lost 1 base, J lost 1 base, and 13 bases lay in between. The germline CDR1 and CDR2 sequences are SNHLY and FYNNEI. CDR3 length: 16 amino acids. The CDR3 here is CASSEGAPRGNYGYTF. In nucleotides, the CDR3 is TGTGCCAGCAGTGAAGGAGCCCCACGGGGTAACTATGGCTACACCTTC.

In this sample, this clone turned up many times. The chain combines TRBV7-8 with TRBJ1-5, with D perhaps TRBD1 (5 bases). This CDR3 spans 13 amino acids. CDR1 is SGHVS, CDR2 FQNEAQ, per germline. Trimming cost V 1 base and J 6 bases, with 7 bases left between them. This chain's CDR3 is CASSLEGIQPQHF. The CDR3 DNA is TGTGCCAGCAGCTTAGAGGGGATTCAGCCCCAGCATTTT. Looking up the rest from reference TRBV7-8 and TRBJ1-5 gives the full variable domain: GAGVSQSPRYKVAKRGQDVALRCDPISGHVSLFWYQQALGQGPEFLTYFQNEAQLDKSGLPSDRFFAERPEGSVSTLKIQRTQQEDSAVYLCASSLEGIQPQHFGDGTRLSIL.

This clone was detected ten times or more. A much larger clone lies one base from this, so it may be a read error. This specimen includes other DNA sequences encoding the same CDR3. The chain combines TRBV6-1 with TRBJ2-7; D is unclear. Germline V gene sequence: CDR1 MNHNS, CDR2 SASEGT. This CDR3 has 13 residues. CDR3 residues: CASSLMGSYEQYF. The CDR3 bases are TGTGCCAGCAGCCTTATGGGGTCCTACGAGCAGTACTTT.

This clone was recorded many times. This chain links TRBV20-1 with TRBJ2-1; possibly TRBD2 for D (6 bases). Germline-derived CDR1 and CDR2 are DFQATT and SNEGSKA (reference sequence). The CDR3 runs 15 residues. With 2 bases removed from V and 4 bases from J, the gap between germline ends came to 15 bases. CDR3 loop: CSARFQRAPYNEQFF. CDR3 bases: TGCAGTGCTAGATTTCAGCGGGCCCCTTACAATGAGCAGTTCTTC.

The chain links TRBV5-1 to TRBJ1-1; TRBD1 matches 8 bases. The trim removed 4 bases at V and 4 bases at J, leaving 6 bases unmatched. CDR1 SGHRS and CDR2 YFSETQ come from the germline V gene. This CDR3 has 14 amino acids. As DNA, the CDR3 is TGCGCCAGCAGCGGACAGGGTGGCGGCACTGAAGCTTTCTTT. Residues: CASSGQGGGTEAFF. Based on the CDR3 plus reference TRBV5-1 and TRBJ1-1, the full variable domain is KAGVTQTPRYLIKTRGQQVTLSCSPISGHRSVSWYQQTPGQGLQFLFEYFSETQRNKGNFPGRFSGRQFSNSRSEMNVSTLELGDSALYLCASSGQGGGTEAFFGQGTRLTVV.

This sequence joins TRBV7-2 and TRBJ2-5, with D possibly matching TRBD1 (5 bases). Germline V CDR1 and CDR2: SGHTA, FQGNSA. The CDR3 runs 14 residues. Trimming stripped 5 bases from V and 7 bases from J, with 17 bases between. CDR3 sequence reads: CASSPQGPSGTQYF. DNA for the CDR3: TGTGCCAGCAGCCCTCAGGGCCCCAGTGGGACCCAGTACTTC.

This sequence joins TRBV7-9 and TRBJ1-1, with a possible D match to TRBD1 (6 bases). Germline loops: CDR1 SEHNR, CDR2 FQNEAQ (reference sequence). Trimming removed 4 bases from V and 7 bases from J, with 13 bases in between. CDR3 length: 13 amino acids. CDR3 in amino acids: CASSSQGPLEAFF. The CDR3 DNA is TGTGCCAGCAGCTCCCAGGGGCCTCTTGAAGCTTTCTTT.

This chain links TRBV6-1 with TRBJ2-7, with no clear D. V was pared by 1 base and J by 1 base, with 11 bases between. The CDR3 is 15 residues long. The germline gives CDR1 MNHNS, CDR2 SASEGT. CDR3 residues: CASSEVPVRSYEQYF. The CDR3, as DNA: TGTGCCAGCAGTGAAGTACCGGTGAGGTCCTACGAGCAGTACTTC.

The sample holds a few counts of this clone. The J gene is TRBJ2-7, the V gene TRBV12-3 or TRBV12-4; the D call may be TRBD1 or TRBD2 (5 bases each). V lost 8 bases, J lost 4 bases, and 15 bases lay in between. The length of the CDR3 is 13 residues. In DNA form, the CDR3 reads TGTGCCAGCTCGGTTGGGGGTAGGTACGAGCAGTACTTC. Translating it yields CASSVGGRYEQYF.

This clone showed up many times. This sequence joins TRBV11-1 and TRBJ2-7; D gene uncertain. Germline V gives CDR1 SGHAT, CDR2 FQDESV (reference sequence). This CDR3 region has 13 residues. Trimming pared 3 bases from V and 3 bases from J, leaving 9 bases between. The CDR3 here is CASSLSAVYEQYF. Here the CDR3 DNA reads TGTGCCAGCAGCTTGAGCGCTGTCTACGAGCAGTACTTC.

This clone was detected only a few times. DNA of the CDR3: TGTGCCAGCAGCCCGACGGCAGGGGCTGACAATGAGCAGTTCTTC. It specifies CASSPTAGADNEQFF. This chain joins TRBV6-4 and TRBJ2-1, with TRBD1 as a possible D gene (6 bases). Germline values: CDR1 MRHNA, CDR2 SNTAGT. The CDR3 is 15 amino acids. V lost 6 bases, J lost 5 bases, and 17 bases lay in between.